This TCR beta chain was documented in a study of post-analysis software for immune sequencing data. In the study overall: Disease trajectories encompassed relapsing-remitting, secondary progressive and progressive-relapsing multiple sclerosis. Findings and limits, study-wide: Those with multiple sclerosis, the patient group, showed significantly lower normalized Chao1 diversity than controls. Patients had higher frequencies than controls of five TRBV segments, including TRBV5-6, TRBV5-1 and TRBV20-1.

The CDR3 covers 15 residues. V gave up 5 bases and J gave up 3 bases, with 16 bases separating them. The V gene's germline CDR1 is SGHTA and CDR2 FQGNSA. Unique molecular identifiers featured in each of the TCR beta cDNA libraries. TCRdb re-analysed the PCR reads in MiXCR, keeping a single row per CDR3 protein. Of about 400,000 distinct CDR3 sequences listed, roughly 35% were seen once; the top ten hold under 15%. This clonotype has only a few counts. The antigen remains unidentified. This chain joins TRBV7-2 and TRBJ2-5; tentatively, D is TRBD1 (7 bases). Material: blood. The clonotype originates from a girl under 18 with multiple sclerosis. The CDR3 reads CASSHPQGGKETQYF. As DNA, the CDR3 is TGTGCCAGCAGCCACCCTCAGGGGGGTAAAGAGACCCAGTACTTC.